This record covers a single TCR beta chain. What it binds is not known. Trimming left V 4 bases short and J 6 bases short, with 12 bases between. CDR3 length: 12 residues. Per germline, CDR1 SQVTM and CDR2 ANQGSEA. Libraries of TCR beta came from iRepertoire HTBI primers plus Arm-PCR of CDR3 regions. A single record per CDR3 protein comes from TCRdb applying MiXCR to the multiplex PCR reads. The sample yields fewer than 450,000 distinct CDR3 sequences, less than 25% seen once. This record belongs to a study of regulatory T cells in long-lasting Graves disease. Broader study findings: Persistent disease exhibited a predilection for TRBV28, TRBJ1-2 and TRBJ2-5. Persistent Graves' patients showed a TCR diversity that was lower than that of newly diagnosed ones.

Time point denoted: persistent/refractory GD, antithyroid drugs over 5 years with positive TRAb. PBMC-derived RNA was used for the TCR library. Recruitment took place at an endocrinology department in Xi'an, China. EDTA tubes held 8 to 10 milliliters of peripheral blood from each patient. The rearrangement joins TRBV29-1 to TRBJ1-2, with a possible D match to TRBD1 (6 bases). This receptor was taken from a female donor with Graves disease. The material was peripheral blood mononuclear cells (PBMCs), obtained when the disease was refractory, from a patient treated with antithyroid drugs. The CDR3 here is CSVAQGRDGYTF. In nucleotides, the CDR3 is TGCAGCGTTGCACAGGGCCGGGATGGCTACACCTTC.